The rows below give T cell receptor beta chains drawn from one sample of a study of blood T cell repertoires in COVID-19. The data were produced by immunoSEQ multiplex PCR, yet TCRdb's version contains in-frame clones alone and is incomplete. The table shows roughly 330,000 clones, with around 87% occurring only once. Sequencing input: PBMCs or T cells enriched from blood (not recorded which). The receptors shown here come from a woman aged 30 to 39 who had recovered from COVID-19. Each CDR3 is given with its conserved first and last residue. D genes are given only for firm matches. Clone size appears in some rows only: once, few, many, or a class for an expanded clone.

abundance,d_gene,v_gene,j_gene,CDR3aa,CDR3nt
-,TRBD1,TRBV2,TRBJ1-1,CASSDLTGDEAFF,TGTGCCAGCAGTGACCTTACAGGGGATGAAGCTTTCTTT
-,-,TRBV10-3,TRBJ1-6,CAIGGGEAYNSPLHF,TGTGCCATTGGGGGGGGTGAAGCCTATAATTCACCCCTCCACTTT
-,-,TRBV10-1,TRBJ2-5,CAIPPGDQETQYF,TGCGCCATCCCCCCGGGGGACCAAGAGACCCAGTACTTC
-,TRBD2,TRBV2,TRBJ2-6,CASRGGSAGANVLTF,TGTGCCAGCAGGGGGGGGTCGGCTGGGGCCAACGTCCTGACTTTC
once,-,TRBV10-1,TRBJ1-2,CASNHTGIFGYGYTF,TGCGCCAGCAACCATACAGGGATTTTTGGCTATGGCTACACCTTC
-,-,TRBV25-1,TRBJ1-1,CASSGAAGVNTEAFF,TGTGCCAGCAGTGGGGCGGCAGGGGTGAACACTGAAGCTTTCTTT
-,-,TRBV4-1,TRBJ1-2,CASSQSSRGSHGYTF,TGCGCCAGCAGCCAATCATCCAGGGGTTCGCATGGCTACACCTTC
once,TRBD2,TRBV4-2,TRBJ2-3,CASSQDSGGAEDTQYF,TGTGCCAGCAGCCAAGACAGCGGGGGGGCGGAAGATACGCAGTATTTT
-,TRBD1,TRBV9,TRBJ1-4,CASSEWTGVGEKLFF,TGTGCCAGCAGCGAATGGACAGGGGTGGGAGAAAAACTGTTTTTT
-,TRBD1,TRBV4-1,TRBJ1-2,CASRQTLDREDYGYTF,TGCGCCAGCAGGCAAACTCTTGACAGGGAGGACTATGGCTACACCTTC
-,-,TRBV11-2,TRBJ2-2,CASSPSAGSTGELFF,TGTGCCAGCAGCCCCTCGGCGGGATCCACCGGGGAGCTGTTTTTT
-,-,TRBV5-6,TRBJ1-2,CASRPGDAVYGYTF,TGTGCCAGCCGGCCAGGGGACGCGGTCTATGGCTACACCTTC
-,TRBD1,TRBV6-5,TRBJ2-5,CASSPLDREETQYF,TGTGCCAGCAGTCCACTCGACAGGGAAGAGACCCAGTACTTC
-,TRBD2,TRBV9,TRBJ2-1,CASSVDRSGGADNEQFF,TGTGCCAGCAGCGTAGATCGTAGCGGGGGGGCAGACAATGAGCAGTTCTTC
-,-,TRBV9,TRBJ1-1,CAGSPGLMNTEAFF,TGTGCCGGTTCCCCAGGGCTGATGAACACTGAAGCTTTCTTT
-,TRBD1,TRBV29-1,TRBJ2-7,CSVRDSYEQYF,TGCAGCGTTCGGGACAGCTACGAGCAGTACTTC
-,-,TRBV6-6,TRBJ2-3,CASQGMRLGTDTQYF,TGTGCCTCACAGGGAATGAGGTTAGGCACAGATACGCAGTATTTT
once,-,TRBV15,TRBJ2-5,CATQLGQFQETQYF,TGTGCCACCCAATTAGGACAATTTCAAGAGACCCAGTACTTC
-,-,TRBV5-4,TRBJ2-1,CASSQVENEQFF,TGTGCCAGCAGCCAAGTGGAGAATGAGCAGTTCTTC